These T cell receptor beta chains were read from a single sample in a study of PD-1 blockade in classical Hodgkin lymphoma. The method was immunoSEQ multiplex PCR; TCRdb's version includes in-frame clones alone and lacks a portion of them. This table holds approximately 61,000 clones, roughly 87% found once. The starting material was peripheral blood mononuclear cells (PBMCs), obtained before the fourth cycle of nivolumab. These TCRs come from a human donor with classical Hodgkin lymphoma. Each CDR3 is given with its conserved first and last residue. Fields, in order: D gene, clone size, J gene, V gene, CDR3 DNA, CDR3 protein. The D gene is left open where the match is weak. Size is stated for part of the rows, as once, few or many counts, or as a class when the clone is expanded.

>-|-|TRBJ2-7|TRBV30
TGTGCCTGGAGACCAGGACCACACTACGAGCAGTACTTC
CAWRPGPHYEQYF
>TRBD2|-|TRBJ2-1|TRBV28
TGTGCCAGCGGGCTAGCGGGGGGGCCCCCTTTAGGAGAGCAGTTCTTC
CASGLAGGPPLGEQFF
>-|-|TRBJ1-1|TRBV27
TGTGCCAGCAGTTTAGGGGGCCGTGAAGCTTTCTTT
CASSLGGREAFF
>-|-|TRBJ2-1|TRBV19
TGTGCCAGCCGGGACGAGTACTACAATGAGCAGTTCTTC
CASRDEYYNEQFF
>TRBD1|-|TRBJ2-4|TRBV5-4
TGTGCCAGCAGCCCTGGGACAGGGGGCGCCAAAAACATTCAGTACTTC
CASSPGTGGAKNIQYF
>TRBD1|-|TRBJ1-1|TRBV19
TGTGCCAGTAGTATTCCAACAGGGGTCGGCACTGAAGCTTTCTTT
CASSIPTGVGTEAFF
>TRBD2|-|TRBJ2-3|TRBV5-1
TGCGCCAGCATCAAGACTAGCGGGGTGCTAGATACGCAGTATTTT
CASIKTSGVLDTQYF
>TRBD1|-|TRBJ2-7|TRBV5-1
TGCGCCAGCAGCTTGCGGCAGGGGGCGGTCGAGCAGTACTTC
CASSLRQGAVEQYF
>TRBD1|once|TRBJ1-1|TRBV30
TGTGCCTGGAGTGTACAGGGGAGGACTGAAGCTTTCTTT
CAWSVQGRTEAFF
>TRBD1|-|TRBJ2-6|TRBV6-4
TGTGCCAGCAGCGAAACAGGGGGCTCTGGGGCCAACGTCCTGACTTTC
CASSETGGSGANVLTF
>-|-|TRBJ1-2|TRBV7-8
TGTGCCAGCAGCCCGAGGGTTGAAACTGGGTCGGTACGACGGACCCTTGGCTATGGCTACACCTTC
CASSPRVETGSVRRTLGYGYTF
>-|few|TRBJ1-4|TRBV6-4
TGTGCCAGCAGTGCGCCAGGTGAAAAACTGTTTTTT
CASSAPGEKLFF
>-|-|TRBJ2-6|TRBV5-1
TGCGCCAGCAGCTTGGTAGGGGGCTCTGGGGCCAACGTCCTGACTTTC
CASSLVGGSGANVLTF
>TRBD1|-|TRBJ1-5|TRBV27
TGTGCCAGCACCGCGGACAGGGGTAAGCTTAGAGGCAATCAGCCCCAGCATTTT
CASTADRGKLRGNQPQHF
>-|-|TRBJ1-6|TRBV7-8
TGTGCCAGCAGCTTAGTAGTGGGTAATTCACCCCTCCACTTT
CASSLVVGNSPLHF
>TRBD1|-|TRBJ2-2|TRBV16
TGTGCCAGCAGCCAATGGACAGGGATCACCGGGGAGCTGTTTTTT
CASSQWTGITGELFF
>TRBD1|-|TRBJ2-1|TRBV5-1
TGCGCCAGCAGCTGGGGGACAGGGTGGAAGTTCTTC
CASSWGTGWKFF
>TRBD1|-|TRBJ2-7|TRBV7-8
TGTGCCAGCAGCTTAGCGGGACAGGGGAAGACCTACGAGCAGTACTTC
CASSLAGQGKTYEQYF
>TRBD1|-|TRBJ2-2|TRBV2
TGTGCCAGCAGAACAGGGGCCTCCAGAACCGGGGAGCTGTTTTTT
CASRTGASRTGELFF
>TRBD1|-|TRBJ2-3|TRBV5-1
TGCGCCAGCAGCTTGCAGGGGGCAGATACGCAGTATTTT
CASSLQGADTQYF
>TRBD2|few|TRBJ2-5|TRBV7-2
TGTGCCAGCAGCTTACAGGCTAGCGGGGAGACCCAGTACTTC
CASSLQASGETQYF
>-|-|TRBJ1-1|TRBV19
TGTGCCAGTAGTACCGGGGTGAACACTGAAGCTTTCTTT
CASSTGVNTEAFF
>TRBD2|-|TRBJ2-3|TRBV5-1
TGCGCCAGCAGATTGAGGGTAGCGGGGGCGGATACGCAGTATTTT
CASRLRVAGADTQYF
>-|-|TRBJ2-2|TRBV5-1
TGCGCCAGCAGCTCCCAGGGTCCCGGGAACACCGGGGAGCTGTTTTTT
CASSSQGPGNTGELFF
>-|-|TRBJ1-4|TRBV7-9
TGTGCCAGCAGCTTAGACCGAGCTTCTAATGAAAAACTGTTTTTT
CASSLDRASNEKLFF
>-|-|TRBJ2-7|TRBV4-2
TGTGCCAGCAGCCAAGAAGTCAGTTTAGGCGAGCAGTACTTC
CASSQEVSLGEQYF
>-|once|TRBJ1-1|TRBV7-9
TGTGCCAGCAGCTTAGACATGAACACTGAAGCTTTCTTT
CASSLDMNTEAFF
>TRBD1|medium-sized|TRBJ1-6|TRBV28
TGTGCCAGCAGTTTATCGGCCGGGACAGGGCGATCACCCCTCCACTTT
CASSLSAGTGRSPLHF
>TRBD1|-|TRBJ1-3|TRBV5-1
TGCGCCAGCAGCCTCAGGGGGCCGGGGAACACCATATATTTT
CASSLRGPGNTIYF
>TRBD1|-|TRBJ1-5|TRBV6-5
TGTGCCAGCAGCCTGGGACAGTTCAAAGGGCCCCAGCATTTT
CASSLGQFKGPQHF
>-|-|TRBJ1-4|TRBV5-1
TGCGCCAGCAGCCTGCAGACATCCCCGACGGAACTGTTTTTT
CASSLQTSPTELFF
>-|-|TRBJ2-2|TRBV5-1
TGCGCCAGCAGCCCGTCCACATCGAACACCGGGGAGCTGTTTTTT
CASSPSTSNTGELFF
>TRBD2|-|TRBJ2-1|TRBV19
TGTGCCAGTAGGTCCTTAGCGGGGGTGTATGAGCAGTTCTTC
CASRSLAGVYEQFF
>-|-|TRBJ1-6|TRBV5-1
TGCGCCAGCAGCTTGGGTACGAGGGAAAACTCACCCCTCCACTTT
CASSLGTRENSPLHF
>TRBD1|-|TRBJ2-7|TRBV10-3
TGTGCCGCCCGGGACAGGAGCTCCTACGAGCAGTACTTC
CAARDRSSYEQYF
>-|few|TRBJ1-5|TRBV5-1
TGCGCCAGCAGCACCGGGCCAAATCAGCCCCAGCATTTT
CASSTGPNQPQHF
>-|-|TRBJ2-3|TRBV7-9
TGTGCCAGCAGCTTAGGAGCTAGTTCCACAGATACGCAGTATTTT
CASSLGASSTDTQYF
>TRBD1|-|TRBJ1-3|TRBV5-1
TGCGCCAGCAGCTTGGGCCCTTCGCAGGGGGGGTCTGGAAACACCATATATTTT
CASSLGPSQGGSGNTIYF
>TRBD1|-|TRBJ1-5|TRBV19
TGTGCCAGTACCAGGACAGGGGGCGCGGGCAATCAGCCCCAGCATTTT
CASTRTGGAGNQPQHF
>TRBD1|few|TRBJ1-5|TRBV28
TGTGCCAGCAGTAACGACCAGGGGGGGGGCAATCAGCCCCAGCATTTT
CASSNDQGGGNQPQHF
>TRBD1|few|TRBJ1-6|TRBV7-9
TGTGCCAGCAGCTTAGGCGACAGGGAGGGGTCACCCCTCCACTTT
CASSLGDREGSPLHF
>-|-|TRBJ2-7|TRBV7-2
TGTGCCAGCAGCTTCGGAGGGGCCCCCTACGAGCAGTACTTC
CASSFGGAPYEQYF
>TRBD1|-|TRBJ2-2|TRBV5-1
TGCGCCAGCAGCAGATTGACAGGGGATAACACCGGGGAGCTGTTTTTT
CASSRLTGDNTGELFF
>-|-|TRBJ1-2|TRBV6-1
TGTGCCAGCAGTGAAACATATGCCCTTCTGGGGGGGGGCAACTATGGCTACACCTTC
CASSETYALLGGGNYGYTF
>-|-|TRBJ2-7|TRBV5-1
TGCGCCAGCAGCTTGGAGGGCTACTACGAGCAGTACTTC
CASSLEGYYEQYF
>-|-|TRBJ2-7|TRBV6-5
TGTGCCAGCAGTTACGAGGCAAACTACGAGCAGTACTTC
CASSYEANYEQYF
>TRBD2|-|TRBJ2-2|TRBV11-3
TGTGCCAGCAGCCCTGAGACTAGCACGAACACCGGGGAGCTGTTTTTT
CASSPETSTNTGELFF
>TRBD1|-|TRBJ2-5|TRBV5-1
TGCGCCAGCAGCTTGACAGGGGGCTCGGAGACCCAGTACTTC
CASSLTGGSETQYF
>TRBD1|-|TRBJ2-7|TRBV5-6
TGTGCCAGCAGCCATGGCGGGACAGGGTTTTACGAGCAGTACTTC
CASSHGGTGFYEQYF
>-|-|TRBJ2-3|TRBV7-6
TGTGCCAGCAGCTCACCAGGGGGGCTAGTTACAGATACGCAGTATTTT
CASSSPGGLVTDTQYF
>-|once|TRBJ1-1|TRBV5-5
TGTGCCAGCAGCTTGTTCGGTGAAGCTTTCTTT
CASSLFGEAFF